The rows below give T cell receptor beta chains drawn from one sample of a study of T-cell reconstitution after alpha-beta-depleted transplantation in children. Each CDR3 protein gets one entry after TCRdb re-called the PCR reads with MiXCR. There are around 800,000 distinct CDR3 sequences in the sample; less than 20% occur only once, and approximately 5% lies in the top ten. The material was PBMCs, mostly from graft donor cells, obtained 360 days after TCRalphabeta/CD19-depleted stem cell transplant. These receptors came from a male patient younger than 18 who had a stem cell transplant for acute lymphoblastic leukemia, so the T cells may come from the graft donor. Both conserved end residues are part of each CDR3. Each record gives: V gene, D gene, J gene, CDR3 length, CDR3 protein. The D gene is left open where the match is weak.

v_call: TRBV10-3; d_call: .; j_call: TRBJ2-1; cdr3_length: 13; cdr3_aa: CAISEPGANEQFF
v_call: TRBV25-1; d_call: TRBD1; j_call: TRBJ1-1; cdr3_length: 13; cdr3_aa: CASTGGANTEAFF
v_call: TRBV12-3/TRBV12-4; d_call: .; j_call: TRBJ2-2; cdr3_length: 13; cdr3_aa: CASSPQPPGELFF
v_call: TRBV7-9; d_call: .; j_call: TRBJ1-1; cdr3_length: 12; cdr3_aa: CASRYTENEAFF
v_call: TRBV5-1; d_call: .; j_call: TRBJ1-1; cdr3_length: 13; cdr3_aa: CASWEVGNTEAFF
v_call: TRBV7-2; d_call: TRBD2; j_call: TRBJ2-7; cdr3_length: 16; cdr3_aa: CASSLALAGGLYEQYF
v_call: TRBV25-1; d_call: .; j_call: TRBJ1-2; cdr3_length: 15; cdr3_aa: CASSDAVQGLYGYTF
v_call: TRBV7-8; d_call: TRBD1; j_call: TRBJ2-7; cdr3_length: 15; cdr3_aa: CASSLGQGAMIEQYF
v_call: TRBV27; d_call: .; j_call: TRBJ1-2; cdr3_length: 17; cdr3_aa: CASSFFFMGMNHYGYTF
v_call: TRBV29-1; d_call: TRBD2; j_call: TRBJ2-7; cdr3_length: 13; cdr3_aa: CSVNSGSAVEQYF
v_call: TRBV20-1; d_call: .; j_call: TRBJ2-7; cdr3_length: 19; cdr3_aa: CSARHPGGMTSGTAYEQYF
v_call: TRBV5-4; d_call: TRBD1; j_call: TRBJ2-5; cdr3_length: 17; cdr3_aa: CASSAGLGTVGKETQYF
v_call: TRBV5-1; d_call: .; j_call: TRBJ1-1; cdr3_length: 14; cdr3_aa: CASSLGSSNTEAFF
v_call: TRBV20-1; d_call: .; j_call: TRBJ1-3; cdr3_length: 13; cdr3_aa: CSARTASGNTIYF
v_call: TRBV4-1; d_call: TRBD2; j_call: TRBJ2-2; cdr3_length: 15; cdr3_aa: CASSQRTLAVGELFF
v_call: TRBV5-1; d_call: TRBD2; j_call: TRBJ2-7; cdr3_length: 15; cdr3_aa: CASSLGPGLLYEQYF
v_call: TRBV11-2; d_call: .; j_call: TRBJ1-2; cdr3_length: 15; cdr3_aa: CASSPRTATYYGYTF
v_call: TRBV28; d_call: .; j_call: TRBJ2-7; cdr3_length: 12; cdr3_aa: CASSLLTSEQYF
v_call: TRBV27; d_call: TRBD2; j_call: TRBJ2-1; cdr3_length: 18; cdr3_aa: CASSLLAFSGRVYNEQFF
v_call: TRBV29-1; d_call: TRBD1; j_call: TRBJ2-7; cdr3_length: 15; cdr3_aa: CSVGWAGTGGNEQYF
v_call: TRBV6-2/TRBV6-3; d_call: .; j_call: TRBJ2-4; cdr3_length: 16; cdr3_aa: CASSPRARLAKNIQYF
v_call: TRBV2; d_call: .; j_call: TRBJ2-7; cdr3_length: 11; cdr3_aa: CASSGGYEQYF
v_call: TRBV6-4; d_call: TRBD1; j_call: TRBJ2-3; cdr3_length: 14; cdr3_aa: CASSDSGGPDTQYF
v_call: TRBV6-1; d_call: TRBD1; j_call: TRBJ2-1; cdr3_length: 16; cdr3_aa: CASSPTGFISYNEQFF
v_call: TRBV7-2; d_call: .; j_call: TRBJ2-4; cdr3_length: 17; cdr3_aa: CASRSVGTGRAKNIQYF
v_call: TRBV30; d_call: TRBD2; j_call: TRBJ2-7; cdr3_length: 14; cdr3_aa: CAGNPSRGGPEQYF
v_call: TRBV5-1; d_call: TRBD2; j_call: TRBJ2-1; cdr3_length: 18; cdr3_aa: CASSLSQLAGVGKDEQFF
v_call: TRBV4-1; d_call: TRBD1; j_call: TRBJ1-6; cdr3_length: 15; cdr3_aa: CASSTSGTGDSPLHF
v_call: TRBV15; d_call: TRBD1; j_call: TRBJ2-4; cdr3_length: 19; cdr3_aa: CATSRFGQAASVAKNIQYF
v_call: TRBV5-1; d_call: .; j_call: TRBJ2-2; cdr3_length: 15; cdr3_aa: CASSITGTNTGELFF
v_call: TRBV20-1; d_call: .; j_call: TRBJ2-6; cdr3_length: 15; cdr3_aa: CSAPYRSSGANVLTF